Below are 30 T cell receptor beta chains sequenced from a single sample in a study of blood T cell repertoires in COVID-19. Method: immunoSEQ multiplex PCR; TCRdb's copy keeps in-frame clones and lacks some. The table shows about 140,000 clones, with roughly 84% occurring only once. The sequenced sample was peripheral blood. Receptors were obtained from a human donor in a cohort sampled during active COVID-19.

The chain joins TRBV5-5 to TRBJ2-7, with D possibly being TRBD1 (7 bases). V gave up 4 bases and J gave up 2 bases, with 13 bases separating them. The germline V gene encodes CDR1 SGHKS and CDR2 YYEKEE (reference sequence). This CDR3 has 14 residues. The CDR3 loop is CASSLTGRTYEQYF. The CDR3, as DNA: TGTGCCAGCAGCCTGACAGGGAGGACCTACGAGCAGTACTTC.

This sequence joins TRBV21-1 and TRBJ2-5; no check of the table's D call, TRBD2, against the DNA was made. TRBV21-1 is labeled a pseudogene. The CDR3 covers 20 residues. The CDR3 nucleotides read TGTGCCAGCAGCCCAGGGGGGTGGCAGGGAAATAGCGGGGGACAAGAGACCCAGTACTTC. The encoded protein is CASSPGGWQGNSGGQETQYF.

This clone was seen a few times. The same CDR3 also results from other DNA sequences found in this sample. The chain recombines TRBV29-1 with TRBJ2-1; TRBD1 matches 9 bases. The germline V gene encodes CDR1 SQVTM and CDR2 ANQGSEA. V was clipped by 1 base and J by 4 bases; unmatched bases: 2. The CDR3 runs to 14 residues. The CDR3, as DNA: TGCAGCGTTGAAGGGGACAGGGTTTACAATGAGCAGTTCTTC. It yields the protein CSVEGDRVYNEQFF.

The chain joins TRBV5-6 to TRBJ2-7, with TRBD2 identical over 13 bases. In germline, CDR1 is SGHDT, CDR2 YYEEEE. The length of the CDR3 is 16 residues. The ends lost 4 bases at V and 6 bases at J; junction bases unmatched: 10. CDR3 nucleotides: TGTGCCAGCAGCCCGGGACTAGCGGGGCTTTGGGGCGAGCAGTACTTC. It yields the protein CASSPGLAGLWGEQYF.

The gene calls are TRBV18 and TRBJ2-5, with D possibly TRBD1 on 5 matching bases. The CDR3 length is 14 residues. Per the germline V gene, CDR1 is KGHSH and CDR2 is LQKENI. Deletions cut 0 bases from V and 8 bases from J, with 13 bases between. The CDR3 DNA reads TGTGCCAGCTCACCACCGTCACAGGACCTAACCCAGTACTTC. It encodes CASSPPSQDLTQYF.

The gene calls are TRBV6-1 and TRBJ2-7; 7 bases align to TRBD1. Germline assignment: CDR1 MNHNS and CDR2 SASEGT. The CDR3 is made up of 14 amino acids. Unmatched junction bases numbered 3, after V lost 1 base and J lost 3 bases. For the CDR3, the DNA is TGTGCCAGCAGTGAAGGGGACAGCCTCTACGAGCAGTACTTC. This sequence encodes CASSEGDSLYEQYF.

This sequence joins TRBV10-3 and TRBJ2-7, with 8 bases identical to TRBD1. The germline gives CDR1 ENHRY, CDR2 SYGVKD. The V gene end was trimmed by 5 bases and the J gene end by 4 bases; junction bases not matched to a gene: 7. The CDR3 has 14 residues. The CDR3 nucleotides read TGTGCCATCAGTACCGGGACAGGATCATACGAGCAGTACTTC. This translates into CAISTGTGSYEQYF.

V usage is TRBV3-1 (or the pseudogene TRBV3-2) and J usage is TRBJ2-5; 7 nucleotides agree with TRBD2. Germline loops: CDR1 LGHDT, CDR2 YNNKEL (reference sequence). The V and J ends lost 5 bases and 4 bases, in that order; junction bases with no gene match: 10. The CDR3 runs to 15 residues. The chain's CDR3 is CASSYPSGGRETQYF. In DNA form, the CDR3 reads TGTGCCAGCAGCTACCCCTCGGGGGGACGAGAGACCCAGTACTTC.

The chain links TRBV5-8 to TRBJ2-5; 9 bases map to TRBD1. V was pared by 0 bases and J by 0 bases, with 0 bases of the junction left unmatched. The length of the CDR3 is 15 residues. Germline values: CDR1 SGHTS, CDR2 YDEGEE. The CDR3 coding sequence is TGTGCCAGCAGCTTGGGGGACAGGGACCAAGAGACCCAGTACTTC. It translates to CASSLGDRDQETQYF.

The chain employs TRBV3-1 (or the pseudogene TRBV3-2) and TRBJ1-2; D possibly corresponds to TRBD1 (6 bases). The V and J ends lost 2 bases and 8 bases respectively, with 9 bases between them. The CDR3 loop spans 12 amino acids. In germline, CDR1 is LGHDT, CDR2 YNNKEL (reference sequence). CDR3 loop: CASSQKGEGYTF. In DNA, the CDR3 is TGTGCCAGCAGCCAAAAGGGGGAAGGCTACACCTTC.

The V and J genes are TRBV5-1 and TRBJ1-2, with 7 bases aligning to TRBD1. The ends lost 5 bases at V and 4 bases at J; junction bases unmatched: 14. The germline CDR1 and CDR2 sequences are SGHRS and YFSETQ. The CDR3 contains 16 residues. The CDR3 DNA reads TGCGCCAGCAGATATGCCCAACCCGGGACAGCCTATGGCTACACCTTC. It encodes CASRYAQPGTAYGYTF.

The chain's CDR3 is CASALGGLGRNEQFF. The CDR3 DNA follows: TGTGCCAGCGCTTTAGGGGGACTAGGACGCAATGAGCAGTTCTTC. The V call is TRBV27, the J call TRBJ2-1, with 8 bases aligning to TRBD2. The CDR3 has 15 residues. Germline V lookup: CDR1 MNHEY, CDR2 SMNVEV (reference sequence). Trimming took 8 bases from V and 6 from J; bases not matched to a gene: 12.

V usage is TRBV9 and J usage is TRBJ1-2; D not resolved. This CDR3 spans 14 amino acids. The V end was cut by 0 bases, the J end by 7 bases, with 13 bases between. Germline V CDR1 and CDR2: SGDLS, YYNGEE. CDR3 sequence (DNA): TGTGCCAGCAGCGTAGAGGGATATGGGAGTGGCTACACCTTC. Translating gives CASSVEGYGSGYTF.

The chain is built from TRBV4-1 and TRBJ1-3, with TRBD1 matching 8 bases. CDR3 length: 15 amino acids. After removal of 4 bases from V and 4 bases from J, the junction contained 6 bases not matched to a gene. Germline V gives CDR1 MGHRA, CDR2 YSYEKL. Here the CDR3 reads CASSPRTGYGNTIYF. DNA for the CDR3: TGCGCCAGCAGCCCCCGGACAGGGTACGGAAACACCATATATTTT.

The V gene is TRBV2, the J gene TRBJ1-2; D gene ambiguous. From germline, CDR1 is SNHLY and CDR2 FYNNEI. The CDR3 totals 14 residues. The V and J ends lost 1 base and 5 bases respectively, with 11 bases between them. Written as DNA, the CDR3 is TGTGCCAGCAGTGAAGATCCCGGACTGTATGGCTACACCTTC. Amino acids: CASSEDPGLYGYTF.

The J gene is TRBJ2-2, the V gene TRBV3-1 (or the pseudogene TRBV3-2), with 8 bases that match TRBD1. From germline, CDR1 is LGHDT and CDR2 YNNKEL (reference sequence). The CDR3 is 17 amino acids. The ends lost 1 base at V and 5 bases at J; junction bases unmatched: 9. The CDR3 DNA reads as TGTGCCAGCAGCCAAGCTCGTCAGGGGGCCGGAACCGGGGAGCTGTTTTTT. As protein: CASSQARQGAGTGELFF.

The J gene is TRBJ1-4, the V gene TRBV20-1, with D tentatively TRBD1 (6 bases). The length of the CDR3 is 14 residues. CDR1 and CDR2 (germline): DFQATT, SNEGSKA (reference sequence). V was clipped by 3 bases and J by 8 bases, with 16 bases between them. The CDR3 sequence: CSASRAGVREKLFF. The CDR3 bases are TGCAGTGCTAGTAGGGCAGGGGTACGCGAAAAACTGTTTTTT.

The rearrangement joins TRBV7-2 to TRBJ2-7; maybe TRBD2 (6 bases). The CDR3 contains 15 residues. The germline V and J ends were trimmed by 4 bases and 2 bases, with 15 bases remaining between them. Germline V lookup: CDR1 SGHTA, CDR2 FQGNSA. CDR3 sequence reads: CASSYLGGAAYEQYF. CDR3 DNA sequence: TGTGCCAGCAGCTACTTGGGCGGGGCTGCCTACGAGCAGTACTTC. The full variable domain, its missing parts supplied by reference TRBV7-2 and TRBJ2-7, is GAGVSQSPSNKVTEKGKDVELRCDPISGHTALYWYRQSLGQGLEFLIYFQGNSAPDKSGLPSDRFSAERTGGSVSTLTIQRTQQEDSAVYLCASSYLGGAAYEQYFGPGTRLTVT.

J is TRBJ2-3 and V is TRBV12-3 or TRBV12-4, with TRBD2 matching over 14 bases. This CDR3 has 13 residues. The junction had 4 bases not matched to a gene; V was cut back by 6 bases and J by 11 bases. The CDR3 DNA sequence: TGTGCCAGCAGGCCCGGGACTAGCGGGGGGCAGTATTTT. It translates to CASRPGTSGGQYF.

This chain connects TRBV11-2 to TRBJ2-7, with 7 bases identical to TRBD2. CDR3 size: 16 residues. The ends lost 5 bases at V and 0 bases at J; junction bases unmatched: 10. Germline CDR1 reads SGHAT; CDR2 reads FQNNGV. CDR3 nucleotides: TGTGCCAGCAGCCGTCCGACTAGCCCGAGCTCCTACGAGCAGTACTTC. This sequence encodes CASSRPTSPSSYEQYF.

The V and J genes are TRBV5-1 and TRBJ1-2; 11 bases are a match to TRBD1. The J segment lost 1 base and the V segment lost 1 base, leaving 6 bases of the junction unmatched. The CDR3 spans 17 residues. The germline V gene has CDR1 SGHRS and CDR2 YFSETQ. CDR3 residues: CASSLSGQGALNYGYTF. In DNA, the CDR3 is TGCGCCAGCAGCTTGAGTGGACAGGGGGCCCTTAACTATGGCTACACCTTC.

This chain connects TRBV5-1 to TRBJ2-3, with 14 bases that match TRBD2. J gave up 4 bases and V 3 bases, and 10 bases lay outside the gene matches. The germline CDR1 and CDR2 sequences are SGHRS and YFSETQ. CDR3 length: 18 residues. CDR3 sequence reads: CASSSPGLAGAGADTQYF. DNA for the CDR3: TGCGCCAGCAGCTCCCCGGGACTAGCGGGGGCTGGGGCAGATACGCAGTATTTT.

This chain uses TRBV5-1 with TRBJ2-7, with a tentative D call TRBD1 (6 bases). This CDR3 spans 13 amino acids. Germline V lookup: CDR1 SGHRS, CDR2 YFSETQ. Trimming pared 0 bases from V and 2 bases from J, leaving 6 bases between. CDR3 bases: TGCGCCAGCAGCTTGGAGGGGGCCTACGAGCAGTACTTC. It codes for CASSLEGAYEQYF.

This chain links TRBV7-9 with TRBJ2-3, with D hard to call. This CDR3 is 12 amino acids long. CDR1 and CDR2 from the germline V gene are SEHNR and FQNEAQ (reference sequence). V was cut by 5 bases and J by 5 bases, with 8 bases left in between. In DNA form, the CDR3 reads TGTGCCAGCAGCCTTACCGGAGATACGCAGTATTTT. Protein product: CASSLTGDTQYF.

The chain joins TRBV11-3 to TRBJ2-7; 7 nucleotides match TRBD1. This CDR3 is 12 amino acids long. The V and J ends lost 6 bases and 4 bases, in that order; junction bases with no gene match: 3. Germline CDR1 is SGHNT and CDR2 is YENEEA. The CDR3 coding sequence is TGTGCCAGCAGTAAGACAGGGTACGAGCAGTACTTC. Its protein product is CASSKTGYEQYF.

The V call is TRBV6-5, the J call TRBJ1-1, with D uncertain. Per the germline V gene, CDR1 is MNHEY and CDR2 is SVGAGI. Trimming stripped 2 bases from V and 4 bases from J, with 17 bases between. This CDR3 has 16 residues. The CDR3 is CASSYALRVDGTEAFF. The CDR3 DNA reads TGTGCCAGCAGTTACGCTCTTCGGGTGGATGGCACTGAAGCTTTCTTT.

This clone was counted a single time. The CDR3 bases are TGCGCCAGCACGGCTCTCCCAGGGTACACAGATACGCAGTATTTT. Its translation: CASTALPGYTDTQYF. The gene calls are TRBV5-1 and TRBJ2-3; the D gene is possibly TRBD1 (5 bases). The CDR3 spans 15 residues. The germline V gene encodes CDR1 SGHRS and CDR2 YFSETQ. V gave up 6 bases and J gave up 2 bases, with 16 bases separating them.

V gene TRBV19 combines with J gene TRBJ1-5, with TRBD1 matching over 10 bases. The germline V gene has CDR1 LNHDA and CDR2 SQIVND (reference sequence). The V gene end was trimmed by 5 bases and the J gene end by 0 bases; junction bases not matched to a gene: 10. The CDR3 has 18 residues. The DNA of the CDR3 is TGTGCCAGTAGTTTCACTGACAGGGGGCGAAATAGCAATCAGCCCCAGCATTTT. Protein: CASSFTDRGRNSNQPQHF.

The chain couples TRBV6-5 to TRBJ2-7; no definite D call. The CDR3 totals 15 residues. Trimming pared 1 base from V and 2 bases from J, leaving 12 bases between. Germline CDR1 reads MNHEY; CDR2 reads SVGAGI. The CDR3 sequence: CASSYFSKIPYEQYF. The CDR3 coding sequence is TGTGCCAGCAGTTACTTTAGCAAGATTCCCTACGAGCAGTACTTC.

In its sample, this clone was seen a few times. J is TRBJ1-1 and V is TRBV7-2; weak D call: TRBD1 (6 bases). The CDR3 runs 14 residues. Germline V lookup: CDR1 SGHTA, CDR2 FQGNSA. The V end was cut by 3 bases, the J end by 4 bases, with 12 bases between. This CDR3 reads CASSFGQLTTEAFF. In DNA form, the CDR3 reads TGTGCCAGCAGCTTTGGACAGCTGACCACTGAAGCTTTCTTT.